Following are 12 T cell receptor beta chains from one sample sequenced in a study of CD8+ T cells in alopecia areata. Isolated RNA was reverse transcribed into cDNA used as the sequencing template. This table comes from immunoSEQ multiplex PCR, and its TCRdb copy is limited to in-frame clones, with some not included. The sample holds 110,000 or so clones, approximately 55% seen once. The sample's treatment: oral pan-JAK inhibitor, 5-10 mg twice daily. The specimen comprised CD4+ T cells sorted from blood, sampled at week 24, from a patient treated with tofacitinib. The receptor set was obtained from a human donor with alopecia areata.

The chain is built from TRBV7-9 and TRBJ1-2; D perhaps matches TRBD1 (6 bases). The germline gives CDR1 SEHNR, CDR2 FQNEAQ (reference sequence). The germline V and J ends were trimmed by 10 bases and 3 bases, with 18 bases remaining between them. There are 14 residues in the CDR3. CDR3 sequence reads: CATQPRDTYYGYTF. In DNA form, the CDR3 reads TGTGCCACCCAACCCCGGGACACCTACTATGGCTACACCTTC.

The chain couples TRBV2 to TRBJ1-3; 7 nucleotides match TRBD1. Germline loops: CDR1 SNHLY, CDR2 FYNNEI. This CDR3 contains 16 residues. The trim removed 2 bases at V and 3 bases at J, leaving 7 bases unmatched. The CDR3 reads CASSESARGNGNTIYF. The CDR3 nucleotides read TGTGCCAGCAGTGAATCCGCCAGGGGGAATGGAAACACCATATATTTT.

This clone was seen a handful of times. The chain links TRBV5-1 to TRBJ2-1; the D is unclear. Between the trimmed V and J ends, which lost 5 bases and 8 bases, there was a span of 20 bases. CDR1 and CDR2 from the germline V gene are SGHRS and YFSETQ. This CDR3 is built from 15 residues. This CDR3 is CASREVGTAGYEQFF. Written as DNA, the CDR3 is TGCGCCAGCAGGGAAGTAGGCACCGCTGGGTATGAGCAGTTCTTC.

This clone was seen more than once but under ten times. The chain uses TRBV29-1 and TRBJ2-3, with D possibly matching TRBD1 (6 bases). There are 14 residues in the CDR3. V gave up 6 bases and J gave up 0 bases, with 13 bases separating them. Germline loops: CDR1 SQVTM, CDR2 ANQGSEA. The CDR3 protein is CSVGGTPSTDTQYF. CDR3 bases: TGCAGCGTAGGTGGGACACCTAGCACAGATACGCAGTATTTT.

This clone was observed a single time. The gene calls are TRBV9 and TRBJ1-2; 9 nucleotides align to TRBD1. Unmatched junction bases numbered 2, after V lost 3 bases and J lost 2 bases. The V gene's germline CDR1 is SGDLS and CDR2 YYNGEE. This CDR3 has 14 residues. The CDR3 protein is CASSAGQGNYGYTF. For the CDR3, the DNA is TGTGCCAGCAGCGCGGGACAGGGAAACTATGGCTACACCTTC.

This chain joins TRBV29-1 and TRBJ2-2, with D maybe TRBD1 (5 bases). Germline CDR1 reads SQVTM; CDR2 reads ANQGSEA. The CDR3 loop spans 12 amino acids. V lost 7 bases to trimming and J lost 4 bases, with 10 bases between them. The CDR3 nucleotides read TGCAGCGCCGCTAGGGGCACCGGGGAGCTGTTTTTT. Translation gives CSAARGTGELFF.

The chain carries TRBV19 and TRBJ2-1, with 11 bases lining up with TRBD1. The germline V gene encodes CDR1 LNHDA and CDR2 SQIVND (reference sequence). V shed 0 bases, J shed 1 base, and the junction held 2 bases outside the gene matches. This CDR3 region has 17 residues. CDR3 coding DNA: TGTGCCAGTAGTATAGAGGGGACAGGGGGTTCCTACAATGAGCAGTTCTTC. Amino acid sequence: CASSIEGTGGSYNEQFF.

This clone was seen only once. This chain connects TRBV6-6 to TRBJ2-7; perhaps TRBD1 as D (6 bases). Looked up from germline, CDR1 is MNHNY and CDR2 is SVGAGI (reference sequence). CDR3 length: 14 amino acids. V lost 7 bases, J lost 5 bases, and 18 bases lay in between. The CDR3 spells CASTLSKTGDEQYF. As DNA, the CDR3 is TGTGCCAGCACCTTATCTAAGACAGGAGACGAGCAGTACTTC.

This clone was recorded a few times. This chain joins TRBV6-5 and TRBJ2-5, with a possible D match to TRBD1 (6 bases). Trimming shortened V by 10 bases and J by 5 bases, and 20 bases separated the two germline ends. The CDR3 loop spans 14 amino acids. Germline CDR1 and CDR2: MNHEY and SVGAGI. In DNA form, the CDR3 reads TGTGCCACTGGTCCTCAGGGGAGTCAGGAGACCCAGTACTTC. Translated: CATGPQGSQETQYF.

This clone was recorded a few times. This chain joins TRBV10-3 and TRBJ1-1; tentative D call: TRBD1 (5 bases). This CDR3 region has 13 residues. Germline CDR1 is ENHRY and CDR2 is SYGVKD. Trimming took 11 bases from V and 4 from J, leaving 17 bases between them. This CDR3 is CAVAGVFGTEAFF. The CDR3 DNA is TGTGCCGTCGCGGGGGTTTTCGGCACTGAAGCTTTCTTT.

CDR3 sequence: CAAPTGPANYGYTF. The CDR3 region has the DNA TGTGCCGCCCCAACGGGGCCAGCTAACTATGGCTACACCTTC. V is TRBV30 and J is TRBJ1-2; possibly TRBD1 for D (5 bases). CDR3 length: 14 amino acids. V lost 8 bases and J 0 bases, leaving 16 bases between the germline ends. CDR1 is GTSNPN and CDR2 is SVGIG in the germline V gene (reference sequence).

The rearrangement links TRBV5-1 to TRBJ2-7; D is uncertain. Per the germline V gene, CDR1 is SGHRS and CDR2 is YFSETQ. The CDR3 spans 14 residues. V was trimmed by 0 bases and J by 2 bases, leaving 9 bases between them. In DNA, the CDR3 is TGCGCCAGCAGCTTGGACACGACAACCTACGAGCAGTACTTC. Protein product: CASSLDTTTYEQYF.